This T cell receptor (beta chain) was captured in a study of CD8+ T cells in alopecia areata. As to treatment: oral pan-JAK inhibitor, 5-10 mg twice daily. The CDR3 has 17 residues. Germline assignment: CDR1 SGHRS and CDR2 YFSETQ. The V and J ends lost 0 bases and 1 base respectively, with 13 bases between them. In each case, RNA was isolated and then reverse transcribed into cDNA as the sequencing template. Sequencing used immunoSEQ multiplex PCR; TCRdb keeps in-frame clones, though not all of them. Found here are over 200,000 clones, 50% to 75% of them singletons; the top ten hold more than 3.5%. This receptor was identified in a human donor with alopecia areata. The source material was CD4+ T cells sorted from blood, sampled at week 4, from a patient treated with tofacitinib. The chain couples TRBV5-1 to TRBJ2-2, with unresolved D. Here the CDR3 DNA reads TGCGCCAGCAGCTTGGGTCAGACGGGCAGGAACACCGGGGAGCTGTTTTTT. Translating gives CASSLGQTGRNTGELFF.